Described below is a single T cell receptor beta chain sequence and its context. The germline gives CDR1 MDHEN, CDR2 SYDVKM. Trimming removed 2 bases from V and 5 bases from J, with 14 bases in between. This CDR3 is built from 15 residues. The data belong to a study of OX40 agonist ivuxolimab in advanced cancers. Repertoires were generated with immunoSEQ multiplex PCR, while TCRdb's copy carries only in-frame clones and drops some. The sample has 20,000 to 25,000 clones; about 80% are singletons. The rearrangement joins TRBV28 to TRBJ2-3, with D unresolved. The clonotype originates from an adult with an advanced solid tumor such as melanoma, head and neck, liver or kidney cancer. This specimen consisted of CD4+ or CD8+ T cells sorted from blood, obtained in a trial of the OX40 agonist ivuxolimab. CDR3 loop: CASSLLPPRGDTQYF. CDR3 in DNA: TGTGCCAGCAGTTTACTACCGCCGCGAGGAGATACGCAGTATTTT.